A selection of T cell receptor beta chains follows, all from one sample in a study of cytomegalovirus exposure and HLA in healthy donors. The data were produced by immunoSEQ multiplex PCR, yet TCRdb's version contains in-frame clones alone and is incomplete. The sample comprises about 140,000 clones, 70% of which are singletons, and approximately 1.6% rests with the top ten. Specimen: PBMCs. The receptor set was obtained from a woman aged 25 to 39 in good health and CMV-seronegative. CDR3s include the opening cysteine and the closing phenylalanine or tryptophan. A D gene is named only where the DNA matches it firmly. Not every row has a clone size; where given, it reads once, few, many or a size class.

v_call: TRBV4-2
j_call: TRBJ2-7
clone_size: NA
d_call: NA
cdr3_aa: CASSQEGAVSYEQYF
cdr3_nt: TGTGCCAGCAGCCAAGAAGGGGCGGTCTCCTACGAGCAGTACTTC

v_call: TRBV6-1
j_call: TRBJ2-7
clone_size: NA
d_call: TRBD1
cdr3_aa: CANSERGTGSYEQYF
cdr3_nt: TGTGCCAACAGTGAGAGGGGGACAGGATCCTACGAGCAGTACTTC

v_call: TRBV7-3
j_call: TRBJ2-5
clone_size: NA
d_call: NA
cdr3_aa: CASSQYTGDETQYF
cdr3_nt: TGTGCCAGCAGCCAATACACGGGAGACGAGACCCAGTACTTC

v_call: TRBV14
j_call: TRBJ1-1
clone_size: NA
d_call: TRBD1
cdr3_aa: CASSQDPRTGDNTEAFF
cdr3_nt: TGTGCCAGCAGCCAAGATCCCCGGACAGGAGATAACACTGAAGCTTTCTTT

v_call: TRBV4-1
j_call: TRBJ2-1
clone_size: few
d_call: NA
cdr3_aa: CASSPSPLARNYNEQFF
cdr3_nt: TGCGCCAGCAGCCCAAGCCCCCTAGCGAGAAACTACAATGAGCAGTTCTTC

v_call: TRBV13
j_call: TRBJ2-1
clone_size: NA
d_call: NA
cdr3_aa: CASSPDTSRYNEQFF
cdr3_nt: TGTGCCAGCAGCCCAGACACTAGTCGATACAATGAGCAGTTCTTC

v_call: TRBV6-5
j_call: TRBJ1-1
clone_size: NA
d_call: TRBD1
cdr3_aa: CASSSRTGLPEAFF
cdr3_nt: TGTGCCAGCAGTTCGCGGACAGGGCTTCCTGAAGCTTTCTTT

v_call: TRBV29-1
j_call: TRBJ1-2
clone_size: few
d_call: NA
cdr3_aa: CSALEGDDYGYTF
cdr3_nt: TGCAGCGCCCTCGAGGGAGATGACTATGGCTACACCTTC

v_call: TRBV7-6
j_call: TRBJ2-2
clone_size: NA
d_call: NA
cdr3_aa: CASSSWAANTGELFF
cdr3_nt: TGTGCCAGCAGCAGTTGGGCAGCTAACACCGGGGAGCTGTTTTTT

v_call: TRBV5-1
j_call: TRBJ2-2
clone_size: NA
d_call: NA
cdr3_aa: CASSLSRGNGELFF
cdr3_nt: TGCGCCAGCAGCTTGAGTAGGGGGAACGGGGAGCTGTTTTTT

v_call: TRBV7-9
j_call: TRBJ1-2
clone_size: NA
d_call: NA
cdr3_aa: CASSLDPSGGYTF
cdr3_nt: TGTGCCAGCAGCTTAGACCCCTCGGGTGGCTACACCTTC

v_call: TRBV19
j_call: TRBJ1-6
clone_size: NA
d_call: TRBD1
cdr3_aa: CASSTIPGTGGNSPLHF
cdr3_nt: TGTGCCAGTAGTACCATCCCCGGGACAGGGGGAAATTCACCCCTCCACTTT

v_call: TRBV6-5
j_call: TRBJ2-2
clone_size: NA
d_call: TRBD2
cdr3_aa: CASRGLAGGTGELFF
cdr3_nt: TGTGCCAGCAGGGGACTAGCGGGGGGTACCGGGGAGCTGTTTTTT

v_call: TRBV25-1
j_call: TRBJ2-5
clone_size: NA
d_call: NA
cdr3_aa: CASSESRRVETQYF
cdr3_nt: TGTGCCAGCAGTGAATCAAGGAGGGTGGAGACCCAGTACTTC

v_call: TRBV27
j_call: TRBJ2-3
clone_size: few
d_call: NA
cdr3_aa: CASSYSRGSTDTQYF
cdr3_nt: TGTGCCAGCAGTTACTCTAGGGGGAGCACAGATACGCAGTATTTT

v_call: TRBV2
j_call: TRBJ2-1
clone_size: NA
d_call: TRBD2
cdr3_aa: CASSPGLAGGLGLF
cdr3_nt: TGTGCCAGCAGCCCTGGACTAGCGGGGGGGCTGGGGCTCTTC

v_call: TRBV7-9
j_call: TRBJ1-3
clone_size: NA
d_call: NA
cdr3_aa: CASSSYTGTGNTIYF
cdr3_nt: TGTGCCAGCAGCTCCTACACAGGGACTGGAAACACCATATATTTT

v_call: TRBV6-1
j_call: TRBJ2-5
clone_size: once
d_call: NA
cdr3_aa: CASSDMTGRGQETQYF
cdr3_nt: TGTGCCAGCAGTGATATGACAGGTCGGGGCCAAGAGACCCAGTACTTC

v_call: TRBV7-9
j_call: TRBJ2-3
clone_size: NA
d_call: NA
cdr3_aa: CASSFYTDTQYF
cdr3_nt: TGTGCCAGCAGCTTTTACACAGATACGCAGTATTTT

v_call: TRBV6-1
j_call: TRBJ2-7
clone_size: few
d_call: NA
cdr3_aa: CASRPSTAQGQYF
cdr3_nt: TGTGCCAGCAGACCCTCCACAGCCCAGGGGCAGTACTTC

v_call: TRBV19
j_call: TRBJ1-2
clone_size: NA
d_call: NA
cdr3_aa: CASSAQGRVVSYTF
cdr3_nt: TGTGCCAGTAGTGCGCAGGGTAGGGTGGTTAGCTACACCTTC

v_call: TRBV5-1
j_call: TRBJ2-7
clone_size: NA
d_call: TRBD1
cdr3_aa: CASTRGGQGGEQYF
cdr3_nt: TGCGCCAGCACCCGTGGGGGACAGGGGGGCGAGCAGTACTTC

v_call: TRBV28
j_call: TRBJ1-4
clone_size: NA
d_call: NA
cdr3_aa: CASSFGGTNEKLFF
cdr3_nt: TGTGCCAGCAGCTTTGGAGGGACTAATGAAAAACTGTTTTTT

v_call: TRBV6-1
j_call: TRBJ2-3
clone_size: NA
d_call: TRBD2
cdr3_aa: CASSSGGSTDTQYF
cdr3_nt: TGTGCCAGCAGTAGCGGGGGGAGCACAGATACGCAGTATTTT

v_call: TRBV10-3
j_call: TRBJ2-1
clone_size: once
d_call: TRBD1
cdr3_aa: CAISPSTGGDEQFF
cdr3_nt: TGTGCCATCAGTCCTTCTACAGGGGGCGATGAGCAGTTCTTC

v_call: TRBV2
j_call: TRBJ1-1
clone_size: few
d_call: NA
cdr3_aa: CASSVRGRSNTEAFF
cdr3_nt: TGTGCCAGCAGTGTTAGGGGTCGGTCGAACACTGAAGCTTTCTTT

v_call: TRBV9
j_call: TRBJ2-1
clone_size: few
d_call: TRBD1
cdr3_aa: CASSEGQGAYNEQFF
cdr3_nt: TGTGCCAGCAGCGAGGGACAGGGGGCCTACAATGAGCAGTTCTTC

v_call: TRBV10-3
j_call: TRBJ2-5
clone_size: NA
d_call: TRBD2
cdr3_aa: CAISRLAGVQETQYF
cdr3_nt: TGTGCCATCAGTCGACTAGCGGGGGTACAAGAGACCCAGTACTTC

v_call: TRBV5-1
j_call: TRBJ2-3
clone_size: NA
d_call: NA
cdr3_aa: CASSFAPGLSTDTQYF
cdr3_nt: TGCGCCAGCAGCTTCGCCCCGGGACTGAGCACAGATACGCAGTATTTT

v_call: TRBV2
j_call: TRBJ2-5
clone_size: NA
d_call: TRBD2
cdr3_aa: CASSADRRLAGGGETQYF
cdr3_nt: TGTGCCAGCAGCGCGGACAGGAGACTAGCGGGAGGGGGGGAGACCCAGTACTTC

v_call: TRBV7-2
j_call: TRBJ1-4
clone_size: NA
d_call: TRBD1
cdr3_aa: CASSREGQPNEKLFF
cdr3_nt: TGTGCCAGCAGCCGCGAGGGACAGCCTAATGAAAAACTGTTTTTT

v_call: TRBV7-9
j_call: TRBJ2-5
clone_size: NA
d_call: NA
cdr3_aa: CASSLGIPAGETQYF
cdr3_nt: TGTGCCAGCAGCTTAGGGATCCCTGCGGGGGAGACCCAGTACTTC

v_call: TRBV30
j_call: TRBJ1-4
clone_size: NA
d_call: NA
cdr3_aa: CAWREGPGKLFF
cdr3_nt: TGTGCCTGGAGGGAGGGTCCAGGAAAACTGTTTTTT

v_call: TRBV21-1
j_call: TRBJ1-1
clone_size: NA
d_call: NA
cdr3_aa: CASSNSRGKAFF
cdr3_nt: TGTGCCAGCAGCAATAGTAGGGGGAAAGCTTTCTTT